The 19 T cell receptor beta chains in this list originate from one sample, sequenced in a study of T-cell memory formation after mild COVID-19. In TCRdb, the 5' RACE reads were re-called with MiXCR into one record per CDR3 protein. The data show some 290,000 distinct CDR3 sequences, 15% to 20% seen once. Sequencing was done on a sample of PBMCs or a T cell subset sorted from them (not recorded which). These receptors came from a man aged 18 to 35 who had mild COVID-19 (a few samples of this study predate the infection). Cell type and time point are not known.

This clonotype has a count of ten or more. CDR3 sequence: CASSLGVSSYNEQFF. CDR3 DNA sequence: TGTGCCAGCAGCTTGGGGGTTAGCTCCTACAATGAGCAGTTCTTC. The V gene is TRBV7-2, the J gene TRBJ2-1; TRBD1 or TRBD2 may be the D gene (5 bases each). Germline V gene data show CDR1 as SGHTA and CDR2 as FQGNSA. CDR3 length: 15 amino acids. V dropped 3 bases and J dropped 0 bases, with 9 bases sitting between them. Looking up the rest from reference TRBV7-2 and TRBJ2-1 gives the full variable domain: GAGVSQSPSNKVTEKGKDVELRCDPISGHTALYWYRQSLGQGLEFLIYFQGNSAPDKSGLPSDRFSAERTGGSVSTLTIQRTQQEDSAVYLCASSLGVSSYNEQFFGPGTRLTVL.

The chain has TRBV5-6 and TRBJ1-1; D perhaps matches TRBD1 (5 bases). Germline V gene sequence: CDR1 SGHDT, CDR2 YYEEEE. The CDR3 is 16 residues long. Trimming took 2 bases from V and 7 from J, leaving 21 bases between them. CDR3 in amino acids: CASSLRGWQSNGEAFF. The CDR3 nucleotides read TGTGCCAGCAGCTTAAGGGGATGGCAGTCGAATGGTGAAGCTTTCTTT.

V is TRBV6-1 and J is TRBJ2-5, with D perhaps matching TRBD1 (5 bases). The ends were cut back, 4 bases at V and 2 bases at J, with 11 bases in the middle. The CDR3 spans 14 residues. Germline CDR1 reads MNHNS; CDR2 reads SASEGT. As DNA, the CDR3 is TGTGCCAGCAGTGTCCGGCAGGGACAAGAGACCCAGTACTTC. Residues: CASSVRQGQETQYF.

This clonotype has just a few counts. The CDR3 sequence: CASSTRQGATGELFF. CDR3 coding DNA: TGTGCCAGCAGCACAAGACAGGGTGCCACCGGGGAGCTGTTTTTT. This rearrangement joins TRBV11-2 to TRBJ2-2; 7 bases agree with TRBD1. The CDR3 sequence is 15 residues long. The V and J ends lost 5 bases and 4 bases, in that order; junction bases with no gene match: 7. The germline CDR1 and CDR2 sequences are SGHAT and FQNNGV.

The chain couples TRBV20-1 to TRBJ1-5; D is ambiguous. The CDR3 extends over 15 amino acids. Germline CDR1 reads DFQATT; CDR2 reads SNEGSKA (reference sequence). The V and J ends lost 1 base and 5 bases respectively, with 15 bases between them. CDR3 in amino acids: CSARAPGRPYQPQHF. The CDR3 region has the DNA TGCAGTGCTAGAGCCCCGGGGAGGCCCTATCAGCCCCAGCATTTT.

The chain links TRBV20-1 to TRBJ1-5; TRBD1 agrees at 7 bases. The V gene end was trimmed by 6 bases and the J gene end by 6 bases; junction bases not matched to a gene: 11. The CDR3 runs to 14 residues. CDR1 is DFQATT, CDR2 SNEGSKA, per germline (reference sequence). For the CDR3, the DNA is TGCAGTGCCGGGGGTCAGGGGGTCGCTCAGCCCCAGCATTTT. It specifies CSAGGQGVAQPQHF.

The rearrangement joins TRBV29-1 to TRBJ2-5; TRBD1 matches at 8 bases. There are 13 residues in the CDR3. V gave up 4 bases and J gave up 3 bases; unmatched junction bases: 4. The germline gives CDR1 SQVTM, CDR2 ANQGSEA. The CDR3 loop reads CSVGEQGEETQYF. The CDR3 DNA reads TGCAGCGTTGGTGAACAGGGGGAAGAGACCCAGTACTTC.

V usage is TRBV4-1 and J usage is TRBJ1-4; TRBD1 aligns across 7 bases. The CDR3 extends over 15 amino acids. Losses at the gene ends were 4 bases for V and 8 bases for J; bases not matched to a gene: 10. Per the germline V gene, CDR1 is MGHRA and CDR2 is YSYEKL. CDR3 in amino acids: CASSPLQGFGEKLFF. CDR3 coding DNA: TGCGCCAGCAGCCCACTACAGGGGTTCGGGGAAAAACTGTTTTTT.

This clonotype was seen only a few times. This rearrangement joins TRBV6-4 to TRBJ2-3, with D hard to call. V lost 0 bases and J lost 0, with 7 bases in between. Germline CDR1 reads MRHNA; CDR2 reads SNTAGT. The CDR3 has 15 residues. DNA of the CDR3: TGTGCCAGCAGTGACTCGGCGGATAGCACAGATACGCAGTATTTT. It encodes CASSDSADSTDTQYF.

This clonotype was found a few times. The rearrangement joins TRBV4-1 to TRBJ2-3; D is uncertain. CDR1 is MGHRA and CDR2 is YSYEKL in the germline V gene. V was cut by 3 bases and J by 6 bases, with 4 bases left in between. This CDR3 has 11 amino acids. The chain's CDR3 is CASSHPDTQYF. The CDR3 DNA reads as TGCGCCAGCAGCCACCCTGATACGCAGTATTTT.

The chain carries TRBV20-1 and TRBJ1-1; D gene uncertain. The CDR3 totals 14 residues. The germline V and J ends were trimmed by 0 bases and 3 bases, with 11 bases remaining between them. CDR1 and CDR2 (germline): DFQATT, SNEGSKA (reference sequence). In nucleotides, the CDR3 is TGCAGTGCTAGAGATCTACAGCCCGACACTGAAGCTTTCTTT. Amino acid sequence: CSARDLQPDTEAFF.

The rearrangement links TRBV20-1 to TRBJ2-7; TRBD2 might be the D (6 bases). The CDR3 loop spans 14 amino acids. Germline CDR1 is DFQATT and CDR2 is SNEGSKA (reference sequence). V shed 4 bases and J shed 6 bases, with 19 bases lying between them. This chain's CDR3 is CSATTKGLRGEQYF. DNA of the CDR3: TGCAGTGCTACTACGAAAGGACTAAGGGGCGAGCAGTACTTC.

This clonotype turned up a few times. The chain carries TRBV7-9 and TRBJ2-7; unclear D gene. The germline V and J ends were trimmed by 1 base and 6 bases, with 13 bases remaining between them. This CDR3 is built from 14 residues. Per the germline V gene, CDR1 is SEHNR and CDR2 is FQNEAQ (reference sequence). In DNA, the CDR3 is TGTGCCAGCAGCTTAGGTGACCTGACGAGCGAGCAGTACTTC. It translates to CASSLGDLTSEQYF.

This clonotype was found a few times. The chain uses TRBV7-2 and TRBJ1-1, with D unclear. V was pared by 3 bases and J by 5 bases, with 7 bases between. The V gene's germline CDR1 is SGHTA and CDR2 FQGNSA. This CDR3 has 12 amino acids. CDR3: CASSFYSTEAFF. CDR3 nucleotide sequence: TGTGCCAGCAGCTTTTATAGTACTGAAGCTTTCTTT.

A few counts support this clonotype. CDR3 residues: CRDRGRGETQYF. In DNA, the CDR3 is TGCAGGGACAGGGGGCGCGGGGAGACCCAGTACTTC. V and J are TRBV20-1 and TRBJ2-5, with 11 bases identical to TRBD1. This CDR3 spans 12 amino acids. CDR1 and CDR2 from the germline V gene are DFQATT and SNEGSKA (reference sequence).

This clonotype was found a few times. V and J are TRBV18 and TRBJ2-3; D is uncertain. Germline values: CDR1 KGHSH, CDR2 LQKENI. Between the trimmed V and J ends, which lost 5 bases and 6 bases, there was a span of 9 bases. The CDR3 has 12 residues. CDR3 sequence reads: CASSTYQDTQYF. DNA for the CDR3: TGTGCCAGCTCAACGTATCAGGATACGCAGTATTTT.

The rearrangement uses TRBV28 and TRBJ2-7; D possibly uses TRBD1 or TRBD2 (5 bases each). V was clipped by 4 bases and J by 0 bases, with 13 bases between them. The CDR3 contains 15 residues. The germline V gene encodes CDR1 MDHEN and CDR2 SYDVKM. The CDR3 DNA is TGTGCCAGCAGTTCCGGGACGTCACTCTCCTACGAGCAGTACGTC. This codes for CASSSGTSLSYEQYV.

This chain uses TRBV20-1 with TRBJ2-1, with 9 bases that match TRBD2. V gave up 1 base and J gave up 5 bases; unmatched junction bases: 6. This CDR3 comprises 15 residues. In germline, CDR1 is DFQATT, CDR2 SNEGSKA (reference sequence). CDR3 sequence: CSARGGGGANNEQFF. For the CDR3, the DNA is TGCAGTGCTAGAGGAGGCGGGGGGGCCAACAATGAGCAGTTCTTC.

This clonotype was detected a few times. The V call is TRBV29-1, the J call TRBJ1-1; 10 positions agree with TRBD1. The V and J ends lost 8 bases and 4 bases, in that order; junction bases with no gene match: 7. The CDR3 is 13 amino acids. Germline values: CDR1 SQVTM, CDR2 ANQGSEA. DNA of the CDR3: TGCAGCTTCAGACAGGGGGCGCCCACTGAAGCTTTCTTT. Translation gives CSFRQGAPTEAFF.